This TCR beta chain comes out of a study of T cell changes during pregnancy in multiple sclerosis. Some clones are missing from TCRdb's copy, which holds only in-frame ones; the method was immunoSEQ multiplex PCR. Of about 40,000 clones listed, over 80% are singletons. CDR1 is SGDLS, CDR2 YYNGEE, per germline. Trimming left V 3 bases short and J 7 bases short, with 13 bases between. This CDR3 has 13 amino acids. The sequencing here drew on peripheral blood, taken in the first trimester of pregnancy. The genes are TRBV9 and TRBJ1-2; no firm D call. This TCR derives from a female donor in good health, enrolled as a control in a pregnancy study. The CDR3 DNA is TGTGCCAGCAGCGCCTCCACTCGGAGTGGCTACACCTTC. Translation: CASSASTRSGYTF.